This T cell receptor (beta chain) was sequenced for a study of blood T cells in healthy people across ages. Study conclusions and caveats: Donor CMV infection status was unknown, possibly confounding age-related changes in expanded clonotypes. When one million T cells were used, diversity estimates were thought to be underestimates. Measured against age, TCR beta diversity per million T cells decreased in a roughly linear manner.

Unmatched junction bases numbered 1, after V lost 5 bases and J lost 11 bases. CDR3 length equals 10 residues. Per the germline V gene, CDR1 is DFQATT and CDR2 is SNEGSKA (reference sequence). This clonotype was counted only a few times. Its specificity is not known. Sample-barcoded 5' priming and a J-beta primer mix drove a second PCR of about 6 to 12 cycles. The study obtained at least 2.5 million CDR3-containing paired-end reads from every sample. MiXCR, applied by TCRdb to the 5' RACE reads, yields one record per CDR3 protein. Of some 1.8 million distinct CDR3 sequences in the sample, roughly 43% are singletons; the top ten hold roughly 23%.

The chain carries TRBV20-1 and TRBJ2-7; 12 positions match TRBD2. The clonotype was recovered from a human donor in good health. The sample taken for sequencing was blood. CDR3 protein: CSARLAGEYF. The CDR3 region has the DNA TGCAGTGCTCGACTAGCGGGAGAGTACTTC.